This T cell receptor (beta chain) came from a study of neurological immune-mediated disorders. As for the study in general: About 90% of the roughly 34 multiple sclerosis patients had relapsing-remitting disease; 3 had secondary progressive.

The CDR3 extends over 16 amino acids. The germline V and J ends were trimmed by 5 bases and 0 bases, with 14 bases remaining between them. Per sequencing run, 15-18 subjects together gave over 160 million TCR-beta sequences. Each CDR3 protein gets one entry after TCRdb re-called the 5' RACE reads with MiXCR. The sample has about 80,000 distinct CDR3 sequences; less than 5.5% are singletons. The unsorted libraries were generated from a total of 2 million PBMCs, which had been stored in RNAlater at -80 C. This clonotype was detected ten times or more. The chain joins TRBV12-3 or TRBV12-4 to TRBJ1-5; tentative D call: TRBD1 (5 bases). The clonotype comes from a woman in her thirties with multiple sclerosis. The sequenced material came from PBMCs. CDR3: CASSRGHPDSNQPQHF. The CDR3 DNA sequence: TGTGCCAGCAGTCGAGGACACCCCGATAGCAATCAGCCCCAGCATTTT.